Presented here are 11 T cell receptor beta chains from one specimen sequenced in a study of Graves' ophthalmopathy and Graves' hyperthyroidism listed by TCRdb under 2018. This sample was sequenced with an Illumina HiSeq 2000. For repertoire sequencing, the TCR beta CDR3 regions were amplified from RNA transcripts. A first-round RT-PCR used HTBI primers with the Qiagen OneStep RT-PCR kit, followed by a second-round multiplex PCR, size selection and purification. The public reads were reprocessed in TCRdb via fastp at Q25 and MiXCR, keeping in-frame beta chains. Entries are consolidated by CDR3 protein sequence, retaining the most common genes and DNA. In this sample the table shows about 50,000 distinct CDR3 sequences, around 50% of which occur a single time. The ten largest clones add up to roughly 4.3% of the sample. Material for sequencing was peripheral blood. The receptor set was obtained from an adult woman with Graves' ophthalmopathy.

This sequence joins TRBV20-1 and TRBJ1-2; a weak D match, TRBD1 (6 bases). The CDR3 totals 15 residues. Trimming cost V 2 bases and J 0 bases, with 13 bases left between them. The germline CDR1 and CDR2 sequences are DFQATT and SNEGSKA (reference sequence). CDR3 amino acids: CSARPTGGPNYGYTF. CDR3 DNA sequence: TGCAGTGCTAGACCGACGGGGGGGCCTAACTATGGCTACACCTTC.

The gene calls are TRBV24-1 and TRBJ1-5; TRBD1 matches 11 bases. V was pared by 2 bases and J by 5 bases, with 4 bases of the junction left unmatched. The CDR3 spans 16 residues. Germline V gene lookup returns CDR1 KGHDR and CDR2 SFDVKD. In DNA form, the CDR3 reads TGTGCCACCAGTGATTCCGGGACAGGGGGTGATCAGCCCCAGCATTTT. Translation gives CATSDSGTGGDQPQHF.

The rearrangement uses TRBV20-1 and TRBJ2-5, with 13 bases fitting TRBD2. There are 15 residues in the CDR3. Trimming took 5 bases from V and 1 from J; bases not matched to a gene: 4. The germline CDR1 and CDR2 sequences are DFQATT and SNEGSKA (reference sequence). CDR3 bases: TGCAGTGCTCCCGGGACTAGCGGGGTCCAAGAGACCCAGTACTTC. It translates to CSAPGTSGVQETQYF.

As for this clonotype: The junction and the germline gene differ at one end; a read error may be behind it. V and J are TRBV2 and TRBJ1-1; D unclear. Per the germline V gene, CDR1 is SNHLY and CDR2 is FYNNEI. The CDR3 covers 14 residues. In nucleotides, the CDR3 is TGTGCCAGCAGTGGACAAGCCATAAACACTGAAGCTTTTTTT. Protein sequence: CASSGQAINTEAFF. Combining the CDR3 with reference TRBV2 and TRBJ1-1 gives the whole variable domain EPEVTQTPSHQVTQMGQEVILRCVPISNHLYFYWYRQILGQKVEFLVSFYNNEISEKSEIFDDQFSVERPDGSNFTLKIRSTKLEDSAMYFCASSGQAINTEAFFGQGTRLTVV.

This clonotype was observed many times. The V and J genes are TRBV6-6 and TRBJ1-5; 8 bases fit TRBD1. J lost 0 bases, V lost 6 bases, and 10 bases had no gene match. The CDR3 covers 17 residues. The germline V gene has CDR1 MNHNY and CDR2 SVGAGI (reference sequence). CDR3 sequence: CASRTDRGGYSNQPQHF. The CDR3 DNA reads TGTGCCAGCAGAACCGACAGGGGAGGATATAGCAATCAGCCCCAGCATTTT.

Ten or more counts support this clonotype. This chain links TRBV5-1 with TRBJ2-7; D call uncertain. The CDR3 is 12 residues long. V dropped 4 bases and J dropped 6 bases, with 11 bases sitting between them. Germline lookup yields CDR1 SGHRS and CDR2 YFSETQ. For the CDR3, the DNA is TGCGCCAGCAGCGATTACTACGCCGAGCAGTACTTC. It yields the protein CASSDYYAEQYF.

The chain employs TRBV14 and TRBJ1-6; unclear D gene. The V gene lost 5 bases and the J gene lost 0 bases, with 5 bases spanning the gap. The V gene's germline CDR1 is SGHDN and CDR2 FVKESK. The length of the CDR3 is 14 residues. The CDR3 region is CASSGFSYNSPLHF. The CDR3 bases are TGTGCCAGCAGCGGCTTCTCCTATAATTCACCCCTCCACTTT.

This clonotype was counted many times. The rearrangement uses TRBV4-3 and TRBJ1-6; possibly TRBD1 for D (5 bases). Germline values: CDR1 LGHNA, CDR2 YSLEER. CDR3 length: 15 residues. Trimming cost V 1 base and J 10 bases, with 14 bases left between them. The CDR3: CASSQGSGPESPLHF. The CDR3 DNA sequence: TGCGCCAGCAGCCAAGGGTCAGGGCCAGAGTCACCCCTCCACTTT.

V is TRBV20-1 and J is TRBJ2-7; 8 nucleotides line up with TRBD2. Germline CDR1 and CDR2: DFQATT and SNEGSKA (reference sequence). This CDR3 comprises 14 residues. V lost 5 bases to trimming and J lost 3 bases; unmatched junction nucleotides: 9. CDR3 DNA: TGCAGTGCTTCATACGGGGGGGCGGACTACGAGCAGTACTTC. This translates into CSASYGGADYEQYF.

The CDR3, as DNA: TGTGCCAGCAGCTTAGAGGGACAGCTGAACACTGAAGCTTTCTTT. It encodes CASSLEGQLNTEAFF. V is TRBV7-9 and J is TRBJ1-1, with 7 bases that match TRBD1. The CDR3 is 15 residues long. With V trimmed by 1 base and J by 0 bases, 2 bases remained unmatched. The V gene's germline CDR1 is SEHNR and CDR2 FQNEAQ (reference sequence).

This chain joins TRBV10-2 and TRBJ2-5; the match to TRBD2 covers 15 bases. Per the germline V gene, CDR1 is WSHSY and CDR2 is SAAADI. V gave up 4 bases and J gave up 5 bases; unmatched junction bases: 5. The CDR3 length is 16 residues. CDR3 sequence: CASSGTSGRVGETQYF. The CDR3 DNA is TGCGCCAGCAGTGGGACTAGCGGGAGGGTTGGGGAGACCCAGTACTTC.